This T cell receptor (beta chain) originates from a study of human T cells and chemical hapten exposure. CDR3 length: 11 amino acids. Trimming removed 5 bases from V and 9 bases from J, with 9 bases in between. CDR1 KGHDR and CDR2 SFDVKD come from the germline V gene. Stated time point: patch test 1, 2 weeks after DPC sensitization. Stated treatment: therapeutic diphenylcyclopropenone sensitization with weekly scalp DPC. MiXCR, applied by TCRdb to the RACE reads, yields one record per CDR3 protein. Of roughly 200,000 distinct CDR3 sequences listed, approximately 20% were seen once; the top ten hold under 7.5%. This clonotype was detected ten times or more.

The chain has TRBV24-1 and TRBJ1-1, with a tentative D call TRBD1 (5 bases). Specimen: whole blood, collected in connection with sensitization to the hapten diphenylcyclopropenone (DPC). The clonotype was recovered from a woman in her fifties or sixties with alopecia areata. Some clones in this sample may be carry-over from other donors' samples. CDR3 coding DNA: TGTGCCACCAGTGGCCCGGGACAAGCTTTCTTT. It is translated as CATSGPGQAFF.